This record covers a single TCR beta chain. Its antigen is currently unknown. This entry is derived from a study of Ad26.COV2.S vaccination and SARS-CoV-2 variants. Notes on the study in general: Vaccinated and placebo-treated recipients had similar non-spike TCR breadth.

Germline-derived CDR1 and CDR2 are MNHNS and SASEGT. The CDR3 has 14 residues. The V and J ends lost 3 bases and 0 bases respectively, with 6 bases between them. Treatment defined: approximately 18 received Ad26.COV2.S at low or high dose, single or two shots; about 5 received placebo; per-sample allocation not given. Vaccine and placebo recipients were sampled on day 63 after the first injection. The sample came from a Boston adult aged 18-55 years. Expression of Wuhan-strain SARS-CoV-2 spike came from the Ad26 vector that formed the vaccine. Generated by immunoSEQ multiplex PCR, the TCRdb table keeps only in-frame clones and is missing some. The sample carries about 480,000 clones, roughly 89% recorded once.

This specimen was peripheral blood, taken in a trial of Ad26.COV2.S vaccine versus placebo. This chain joins TRBV6-1 and TRBJ1-3; D gene ambiguous. The TCR comes from a person aged 18-65 years who received the Ad26.COV2.S COVID-19 vaccine or a placebo. The CDR3 here is CASSDGSSGNTIYF. The CDR3 DNA sequence: TGTGCCAGCAGTGACGGTAGCTCTGGAAACACCATATATTTT.